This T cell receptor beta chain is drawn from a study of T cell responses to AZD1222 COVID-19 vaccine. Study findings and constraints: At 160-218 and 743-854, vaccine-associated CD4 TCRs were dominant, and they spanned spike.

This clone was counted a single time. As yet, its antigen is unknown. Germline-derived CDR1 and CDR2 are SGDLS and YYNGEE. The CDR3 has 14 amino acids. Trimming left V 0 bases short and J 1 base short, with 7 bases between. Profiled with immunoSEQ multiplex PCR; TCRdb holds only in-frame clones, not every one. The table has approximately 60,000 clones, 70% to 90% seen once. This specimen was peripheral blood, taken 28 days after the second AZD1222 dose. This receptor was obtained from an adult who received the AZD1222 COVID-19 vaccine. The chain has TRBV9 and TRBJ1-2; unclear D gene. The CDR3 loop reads CASSVVSDNYGYTF. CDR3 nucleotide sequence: TGTGCCAGCAGCGTAGTAAGTGATAACTATGGCTACACCTTC. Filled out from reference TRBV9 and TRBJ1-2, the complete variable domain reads DSGVTQTPKHLITATGQRVTLRCSPRSGDLSVYWYQQSLDQGLQFLIQYYNGEERAKGNILERFSAQQFPDLHSELNLSSLELGDSALYFCASSVVSDNYGYTFGSGTRLTVV.